This T cell receptor (beta chain) derives from a study of cytomegalovirus exposure and HLA in healthy donors (dated by TCRdb to the late 2010s). Looking at the study overall: According to an earlier analysis of a few hundred of the donors, some 180 million T cells yielded roughly 110 million unique TCR beta sequences and about 280 Gb of sequence data. An early release that covered more than 550 HLA-typed donors contained approximately 320 gigabases of sequencing data and around 80 million unique TCR sequences. Of the roughly 410 genotyped donors, roughly 76% were placed in the genetic ancestry cluster associated with self-reported Caucasian donors. The aim of the study was to test whether cataloging public T cell receptors could identify signatures of past pathogen exposure. The study profiled the T cell repertoires of fewer than 850 subjects by immunosequencing and related them to cytomegalovirus serostatus. In addition to the first cohort of roughly 700 subjects, a separate validation cohort of 100 to 150 different subjects was used. To predict cytomegalovirus infection status, the study combined high-throughput TCR immunosequencing, statistical association of individual TCRs with disease status, and machine learning. A later analysis re-examined previously published TCR beta repertoires from just over 650 donors and added high-resolution HLA genotyping to investigate patterns of TCR occurrence. In the later analysis, no new phenotypic data were used to find candidate immune exposures; instead, reliance was placed on TCR beta sequences and their occurrence across donors. To decide whether each TCR beta V gene segment behaved as functional or pseudogenic, an earlier analysis of approximately 600 of the donors relied on high-throughput TCR beta sequencing. Alongside the repertoire data, information on donor age, sex, ethnicity and CMV serostatus was compiled. A later genetic analysis took genome-wide SNP genotypes for about 55% of the 666 donors and used that subset as a discovery cohort. Every repertoire in the discovery cohort had been generated on one and the same sequencing platform. Class I and class II HLA loci were covered by the typing at four-digit resolution. Typing coverage differed by locus: A, B, C, DRB1 and DQB1 were typed in about 620-640 donors, DQA1 in 500 to 550, DPA1 in over 600, and DPB1 in roughly 470. Five DR-DQ haplotypes were treated as single units for association and clustering because of strong linkage in the cohort. Among some 400 genotyped donors of the cohort, an average of approximately 220,000 unique TCR beta nucleotide sequences was sequenced per donor, of which about 19% were non-productive. Results and caveats for the whole study, not just this receptor: According to a later analysis, TCR association rates differed among HLA loci, with DRB1 alleles showing the most associated TCRs and HLA-C alleles showing the fewest. The sequencing pipeline was judged likely to have produced a cluster of highly shared sequence variants as a technical artifact. An earlier analysis of around 500 of the donors showed that most TCR beta V segments appeared in productive rearrangements either about 87% or about 30% of the time, which broadly matched IMGT annotations. Sequencing depth was assumed to be roughly uniform across donors in the presence/absence analyses, though that assumption may not hold. A further reported finding was that TCR beta sequences accurately predicted the HLA-A and HLA-B alleles for most subjects in the first cohort. Correlated functional status among segregating V segments might reflect linkage disequilibrium, but an unknown experimental factor could not be ruled out. Some IMGT-functional V segments, including TRBV6-2 and TRBV6-3, could not be told apart with the 87-base-pair reads, so those segments were excluded. Three of the identified cytomegalovirus-associated TCR beta chains were confirmed in vitro to be specific for cytomegalovirus antigens. According to the authors, the approach could potentially be generalized to other disease states and immunological phenotypes. Assigning TCR associations to individual alleles was difficult when HLA alleles, especially DR and DQ, strongly co-occurred. This cohort had only TCR beta chains sequenced, and the lack of alpha or paired-chain data limited which features could be detected. A later genetic analysis reported fewer N-insertions in productive TCRs among donors in an Asian-associated ancestry cluster than the approximately 670-donor mean. Most TCR sequences were seen in very few donors, while some public TCRs were found in many individuals. A later analysis reported that several top co-occurrence clusters appeared linked to parvovirus B19, influenza, CMV and Epstein-Barr virus. In the study, 150 to 200 TCR beta chains were listed as associated with cytomegalovirus. Because HLA typing was missing for some donors at each locus, association tests included only the typed subset. The classifier was reported to diagnose cytomegalovirus status with high specificity and sensitivity in both the original and validation cohorts. In a later analysis, some 18,000 TCR beta sequences were associated with specific HLA alleles at a false discovery rate of 0.05. CMV serostatus was the only immune exposure information available for the cohort. According to a later analysis, most CMV-associated TCR beta chains appeared to be HLA-restricted, and the HLA associations seemed to be driven largely by CMV exposure. Compared with equally common non-associated chains, HLA-associated TCR beta chains in a later analysis were more clonally expanded and had lower generation probabilities. A later genetic analysis associated a missense DCLRE1C variant with V-gene and J-gene trimming of TCR beta chains, and an independent cohort replicated the association. Because counts were too low, roughly 16 rarely observed V segments, including chromosome 9 orphons, were left out of the earlier analysis of about 620 of the donors.

As regards this clone: Its antigen has not been determined. The sample holds no much larger clone one base away, and base qualities are not on file.

In total, roughly 710 healthy bone marrow donors made up the cohort. All cohort members were sampled while nominally healthy, although unrecorded immune exposures were likely present. The donor was CMV seropositive and was included in the group of 300 or so seropositive cohort members. Every donor gave a peripheral blood sample, and the peripheral blood mononuclear cells from that sample were used for TCR beta sequencing. The Qiagen DNeasy Blood Extraction Kit was used to extract genomic DNA from the blood cell samples. The library relied on the immunoSEQ multiplex PCR assay. For the multiplex PCR, a mixture combining 60 forward primers for TCR Vbeta segments and 13 reverse primers for TCR Jbeta segments was used. The CDR3 region of rearranged TCR beta genes was amplified from genomic DNA by a multiplex PCR assay. On the Illumina HiSeq System, the amplified TCR beta libraries were sequenced as 87-base-pair reads. From the authors' description of their analysis: In a later analysis, some 80 million unique TCR beta chains were counted across the 650 to 700 repertoires, and roughly 11 million of these chains were shared by at least two donors. Raw reads were error-corrected and collapsed into unique sequences with a nearest-neighbor algorithm that merged closely related sequences to remove PCR and sequencing errors. V, D and J gene segments were assigned by aligning CDR3 sequences to IMGT reference sequences. For a sequence to be retained, a match of at least six nucleotides was required to both a V gene segment and a J gene segment. A rearrangement counted as productive if the CDR3 had no stop codons and remained in frame with V and J, and every other rearrangement counted as non-productive. Following IMGT convention, CDR3 was defined as the stretch from the second conserved V-encoded cysteine up to the conserved J-encoded phenylalanine. Sequences without an unambiguous match to a single V gene segment were excluded from the earlier analysis of over 500 of the donors. An earlier analysis of fewer than 750 of the donors classified V segments as functional when productive rearrangements were above 56.7% and as segregating when the standard deviation between donors was above 5%. To diagnose cytomegalovirus status from the catalog of TCR beta chain sequences, a statistical classification framework was built. In a later analysis, V and J genes were assigned by comparing TCR nucleotide sequences against IMGT/GENE-DB human TR gene sequences. Using the TCRdist pipeline, a later analysis assigned CDR3 sequences along with most-parsimonious VDJ recombination scenarios. In a later analysis, every TCR beta chain was defined by the combination of its CDR3 amino acid sequence and its V-gene family, and reads without a unique V-gene family were dropped. In a later analysis, fewer than 600 highly shared, low-generation-probability nucleotide sequences were removed to address suspected cross-contamination and a sequencing artifact. For each public chain, a later analysis derived a clonal expansion index from normalized ranks of inferred template counts within each repertoire. In a later analysis, generation probabilities were computed with a VDJ recombination model fitted to out-of-frame rearrangements, and the resulting probabilities were checked against IGoR. A later analysis scored TCR-TCR, TCR-HLA and TCR-CMV co-occurrence with hypergeometric tests, applying a repertoire-size bias correction to TCR pairs. False discovery rates were estimated in a later analysis by permuting HLA or CMV assignments 20 times. In a later analysis, co-occurring TCRs were grouped using DBSCAN, and TCRdist sequence similarity was added for clustering within HLA-allele-positive subsets. Co-occurrence clustering excluded repertoires with fewer than 30,000 or more than 120,000 public chains, plus five with anomalous nucleotide sharing. The immuneACCESS repertoire file appears here via TCRdb, limited to in-frame rearrangements. These files lack a portion of the clones; in checked studies, under half of the deficit traces to unresolved V genes, and the cause of the others is not known. D and trimming come from the DNA, and the V and J calls and clone size come from that table. Counted in this sample were around 170,000 clones; more than 60% of them appeared once. The ten largest account for around 3% of the sample.

The CDR3, from cysteine to phenylalanine, totals 14 residues. Kept here is only the CDR3 DNA, which spans 42 bases and is read in frame from base 1. Via the germline V gene, CDR1 is ENHRY and CDR2 SYGVKD. V is reduced by 6 bases and J by 6 bases, leaving a spacing of 15 bases between them. The chain is assembled from TRBV10-3 and TRBJ1-5; matching of 5 bases hints at TRBD1 as the D gene. Material for sequencing was PBMCs. The clonotype comes from a woman in her 50s in good health and CMV-seropositive. The DNA reads as follows: TGTGCCATCAGGGAGCAGGGTGACCTTCAGCCCCAGCATTTT. This encodes CAIREQGDLQPQHF.